This T cell receptor (beta chain) was obtained from a study of healthy donors' naive CD4 and CD8 T cells. Each TCR library used approximately 500 ng of total RNA and a linear amplification protocol. TCRdb re-called the reads with MiXCR, one entry per CDR3 protein. The repertoire holds roughly 200,000 distinct CDR3 sequences, with about four fifths as singletons. Naive T cells were sorted: CD4+CD8-CD45RO-CD45RA+ for CD4+, CD8+CD4-CD45RA+CD27bright for CD8+. V lost 6 bases and J lost 5; bases outside the gene matches: 8. Per germline, CDR1 DFQATT and CDR2 SNEGSKA (reference sequence). The CDR3 covers 14 residues. Study-wide findings and caveats: Naive CD4+ and CD8+ cells reportedly differed in usage of most V and J genes. Around 13% of CD4/CD8 propensity variance appeared explained by V, J and CDR3 charge.

This clonotype was picked up one time. The antigen is unknown. Sequenced sample: naive CD4+ and CD8+ T cells sorted from blood, pooled from several donors. The chain has TRBV20-1 and TRBJ2-1; 9 bases match TRBD2. The receptor's source is a pool of human donors in good health; the sample pools cells from several healthy donors. CDR3 amino acids: CSATTSGLNNEQFF. Written as DNA, the CDR3 is TGCAGTGCCACTACTAGCGGGCTGAACAATGAGCAGTTCTTC.